This T cell receptor beta chain was identified in a study of T cells in tuberculosis. Germline loops: CDR1 LNHNV, CDR2 YYDKDF (reference sequence). V lost 3 bases to trimming and J lost 2 bases, with 10 bases between them. The CDR3 runs to 14 residues. Cells were sorted from thawed PBMC rested overnight and stained with GMM-loaded CD1B tetramer, viability dye and anti-CD3. The lipid loaded on the CD1B tetramers was C32 glucose monomycolate from Rhodococcus equi. TCRdb's table, derived via immunoSEQ multiplex PCR, lists solely in-frame clones and lacks some. The top ten hold 21% of the sample, which has about 58,000 clones, around 90% seen once.

The chain is built from TRBV15 and TRBJ2-5; no clear D gene. The TCR originated in an adult woman with latent tuberculosis. Sequences were obtained from CD1b-GMM tetramer-negative cells sorted from PBMCs. The CDR3 sequence is CATSSADLQETQYF. The CDR3 DNA sequence: TGTGCCACCAGCAGTGCAGACTTGCAAGAGACCCAGTACTTC.